Below, 24 T cell receptor beta chains from the same sample are listed, as sequenced in a study of identical twins. TCRdb analysed the 5' RACE reads with MiXCR anew, one entry per CDR3 protein. The sample includes fewer than 900,000 distinct CDR3 sequences, around 20% seen only once; the top ten take over 4%. These data are also associated with another study on T cells expressing NK-cell markers.

Material: PBMCs. The receptors shown here come from a woman between 18 and 29 years old in good health.

The chain recombines TRBV20-1 with TRBJ1-5, with D unresolved. V gave up 3 bases and J gave up 4 bases, with 16 bases separating them. This CDR3 comprises 15 residues. Germline V lookup: CDR1 DFQATT, CDR2 SNEGSKA (reference sequence). The CDR3 spells CSASMGWLRNQPQHF. Here the CDR3 DNA reads TGCAGTGCTAGCATGGGATGGCTTCGAAATCAGCCCCAGCATTTT.

This clonotype has a count of ten or more. The chain has TRBV5-1 and TRBJ2-2, with 8 bases that match TRBD1. Germline trimming cut 4 bases from V and 3 bases from J; bases unmatched to any gene: 8. The CDR3 contains 16 residues. Germline assignment: CDR1 SGHRS and CDR2 YFSETQ. CDR3: CASSTRQGKDTGELFF. CDR3 sequence (DNA): TGCGCCAGCAGCACCCGACAGGGGAAGGACACCGGGGAGCTGTTTTTT.

This CDR3 is CAISESEGRAGHEQYF. The CDR3 DNA reads TGTGCCATCAGTGAGTCGGAGGGGAGAGCGGGCCACGAGCAGTACTTC. V is TRBV10-3 and J is TRBJ2-7; D might be TRBD2 (6 bases). The CDR3 extends over 16 amino acids. Trimming shortened V by 0 bases and J by 5 bases, and 17 bases separated the two germline ends. CDR1 is ENHRY, CDR2 SYGVKD, per germline.

This clonotype was observed many times. This chain links TRBV10-3 with TRBJ2-1; 8 bases agree with TRBD2. The CDR3 consists of 12 residues. V shed 11 bases and J 10 bases; nucleotides not matched to a gene: 10. CDR1 is ENHRY, CDR2 SYGVKD, per germline. The CDR3 nucleotides are TGTGCCGTGGCCGGGACTAGGGAGGAGCAGTTCTTC. Protein: CAVAGTREEQFF.

The genes are TRBV7-9 and TRBJ2-5; D tentatively reads TRBD1 or TRBD2 (5 bases each). CDR1 SEHNR and CDR2 FQNEAQ come from the germline V gene (reference sequence). The V end lost 1 base, the J end lost 13 bases, and 16 bases lay between the germline ends. This CDR3 contains 13 residues. This CDR3 is CASSLDGTPIRYF. In DNA form, the CDR3 reads TGTGCCAGCAGCTTAGATGGGACCCCCATTCGGTACTTC.

This clonotype has only a few counts. The J gene is TRBJ2-5, the V gene TRBV6-5; 7 bases are a match to TRBD2. J was trimmed by 2 bases and V by 0 bases; bases with no gene match: 6. The CDR3 totals 16 residues. The germline V gene encodes CDR1 MNHEY and CDR2 SVGAGI. CDR3 in amino acids: CASSYSAGGGQETQYF. For the CDR3, the DNA is TGTGCCAGCAGTTACTCAGCTGGCGGGGGTCAAGAGACCCAGTACTTC.

This clonotype was seen many times. The rearrangement links TRBV6-5 to TRBJ2-3, with TRBD1 matching 11 bases. CDR1 is MNHEY and CDR2 is SVGAGI in the germline V gene. The V gene end was trimmed by 1 base and the J gene end by 4 bases; junction bases not matched to a gene: 7. The CDR3 is 17 amino acids. The CDR3 protein is CASSYFLPGQGADTQYF. The CDR3, as DNA: TGTGCCAGCAGTTACTTCCTTCCGGGACAGGGGGCAGATACGCAGTATTTT.

The V call is TRBV20-1, the J call TRBJ2-3; D possibly corresponds to TRBD2 (5 bases). From germline, CDR1 is DFQATT and CDR2 SNEGSKA (reference sequence). Trimming shortened V by 3 bases and J by 3 bases, and 13 bases separated the two germline ends. The CDR3 length is 14 residues. The CDR3 protein is CSASLDLATDTQYF. As DNA, the CDR3 is TGCAGTGCTAGTCTGGACTTAGCGACAGATACGCAGTATTTT.

This clonotype was detected only a few times. The chain links TRBV6-2 or TRBV6-3 to TRBJ2-7, with 12 bases identical to TRBD2. The J segment lost 5 bases and the V segment lost 0 bases, leaving 14 bases of the junction unmatched. The germline gives CDR1 MNHEY, CDR2 SVGEGT. CDR3 length: 19 amino acids. CDR3 amino acids: CASSYSLVPRLAGVHEQYF. The DNA of the CDR3 is TGTGCCAGCAGTTACTCGTTGGTCCCCCGACTAGCGGGAGTACACGAGCAGTACTTC.

This clonotype has more than one count but fewer than ten. In DNA, the CDR3 is TGTGCCATCAGTACAGGGGGCGACGAGCAGTACTTC. It codes for CAISTGGDEQYF. The chain combines TRBV10-3 with TRBJ2-7; 9 bases are a match to TRBD1. V lost 5 bases, J lost 5 bases, and 1 base stayed unmatched. Germline CDR1 reads ENHRY; CDR2 reads SYGVKD. The CDR3 spans 12 residues.

The J gene is TRBJ1-3, the V gene TRBV12-3 or TRBV12-4; D is unresolved. V was pared by 7 bases and J by 4 bases, with 17 bases between. The CDR3 totals 15 residues. In DNA, the CDR3 is TGTGCCAGCACGTACTCATCGGCGGGGGGAAACACCATATATTTT. This encodes CASTYSSAGGNTIYF.

The rearrangement uses TRBV15 and TRBJ2-2, with no clear D. Germline V gene data show CDR1 as LNHNV and CDR2 as YYDKDF (reference sequence). There are 14 residues in the CDR3. V was pared by 0 bases and J by 8 bases, with 10 bases between. CDR3 DNA: TGTGCCACCAGCAGAGATTGGGAAGAGGGGGAGCTGTTTTTT. This gives the protein CATSRDWEEGELFF.

The sample holds a few counts of this clonotype. The V call is TRBV20-1, the J call TRBJ2-5; 9 bases agree with TRBD2. The trim removed 5 bases at V and 3 bases at J, leaving 16 bases unmatched. This CDR3 spans 17 amino acids. Germline V gene data show CDR1 as DFQATT and CDR2 as SNEGSKA (reference sequence). CDR3 amino acids: CSADPLAGGPFEETQYF. CDR3 nucleotides: TGCAGTGCTGACCCTTTGGCGGGGGGGCCCTTTGAAGAGACCCAGTACTTC.

The chain links TRBV5-1 to TRBJ1-4; possibly TRBD1 for D (5 bases). The V end lost 6 bases, the J end lost 8 bases, and 14 bases lay between the germline ends. Germline loops: CDR1 SGHRS, CDR2 YFSETQ. The CDR3 contains 13 residues. The CDR3 region is CASNGGDGEKLFF. Written as DNA, the CDR3 is TGCGCCAGCAATGGAGGGGATGGGGAAAAACTGTTTTTT.

This clonotype occurred many times. The rearrangement joins TRBV20-1 to TRBJ2-1, with a possible D match to TRBD2 (6 bases). From germline, CDR1 is DFQATT and CDR2 SNEGSKA (reference sequence). Trimming took off 1 base at V and 1 base at J, with 8 bases between the two ends. CDR3 size: 14 residues. CDR3 residues: CSARGLVSYNEQFF. Here the CDR3 DNA reads TGCAGTGCTAGAGGACTAGTTTCCTACAATGAGCAGTTCTTC.

V gene TRBV12-3 or TRBV12-4 combines with J gene TRBJ2-3, with a possible D match to TRBD1 (5 bases). Trimming cost V 7 bases and J 5 bases, with 25 bases left between them. The CDR3 is 17 residues long. The CDR3, as DNA: TGTGCCAGCACCACGGCAGGAAGATGGGATACAGGAGATACGCAGTATTTT. Protein: CASTTAGRWDTGDTQYF.

CDR3 bases: TGTGCCAGCAGTTTAGGTAACCCCCGTGAAGAGACCCAGTACTTC. This encodes CASSLGNPREETQYF. The chain joins TRBV12-3 or TRBV12-4 to TRBJ2-5, with no clear D. The V gene lost 1 base and the J gene lost 3 bases, with 12 bases spanning the gap. The CDR3 contains 15 residues.

This clonotype was counted a few times. The rearrangement uses TRBV7-2 and TRBJ2-3, with 8 positions matching TRBD2. This CDR3 has 16 residues. Per the germline V gene, CDR1 is SGHTA and CDR2 is FQGNSA. V lost 1 base and J lost 5; bases outside the gene matches: 8. CDR3 protein: CASSLDSGIRGDTQYF. The DNA of the CDR3 is TGTGCCAGCAGCTTAGATAGCGGGATCCGGGGAGATACGCAGTATTTT.

The V gene is TRBV20-1, the J gene TRBJ2-2, with 9 bases identical to TRBD1. Germline V gives CDR1 DFQATT, CDR2 SNEGSKA (reference sequence). The CDR3 is 16 residues long. J was trimmed by 5 bases and V by 2 bases; bases with no gene match: 9. CDR3 DNA: TGCAGTGCTAGACCCCGGGGACAGGGAAGGACCGGGGAGCTGTTTTTT. Its protein is CSARPRGQGRTGELFF.

The chain couples TRBV6-2 or TRBV6-3 to TRBJ2-5, with a possible D match to TRBD2 (5 bases). Germline assignment: CDR1 MNHEY and CDR2 SVGEGT. The CDR3 is 12 residues long. V dropped 4 bases and J dropped 7 bases, with 10 bases sitting between them. The CDR3 nucleotides read TGTGCCAGCAGTTCTAGCCGGGGGACCCAGTACTTC. Translated: CASSSSRGTQYF.

This clonotype was detected a few times. J is TRBJ2-3 and V is TRBV5-1; TRBD2 might be the D (6 bases). The germline CDR1 and CDR2 sequences are SGHRS and YFSETQ. With 0 bases removed from V and 2 bases from J, the gap between germline ends came to 7 bases. The CDR3 loop spans 14 amino acids. The CDR3 region has the DNA TGCGCCAGCAGCTTGGGGACTAACACAGATACGCAGTATTTT. It is translated as CASSLGTNTDTQYF.

This clonotype was observed a handful of times. The chain has TRBV9 and TRBJ2-3; TRBD2 might be the D (6 bases). With 1 base removed from V and 6 bases from J, the gap between germline ends came to 21 bases. The CDR3 runs to 17 residues. CDR1 and CDR2 (germline): SGDLS, YYNGEE. The CDR3 reads CASSVSASVMFADTQYF. CDR3 DNA: TGTGCCAGCAGCGTAAGCGCTAGCGTGATGTTCGCCGATACGCAGTATTTT.

V and J are TRBV5-1 and TRBJ2-7, with 7 bases identical to TRBD2. The CDR3 contains 12 residues. V gave up 4 bases and J gave up 6 bases; unmatched junction bases: 4. The germline V gene has CDR1 SGHRS and CDR2 YFSETQ. CDR3 sequence: CASSDRGVEQYF. In nucleotides, the CDR3 is TGCGCCAGCAGCGATCGGGGGGTCGAGCAGTACTTC.

V gene TRBV10-3 combines with J gene TRBJ2-1; D not certain. The V end was cut by 3 bases, the J end by 5 bases, with 8 bases between. Germline loops: CDR1 ENHRY, CDR2 SYGVKD. The CDR3 contains 13 residues. CDR3 protein: CAISDRINNEQFF. For the CDR3, the DNA is TGTGCCATCAGTGACCGCATCAACAATGAGCAGTTCTTC.